Listed here are 9 T cell receptor beta chains from one sample, sequenced in a study of T cells expressing NK-cell markers. No DNA is given; TCRdb re-called the 5' RACE reads and lists each CDR3 protein once. Its table lists roughly 430,000 distinct CDR3 sequences. The sample consisted of blood T cells: a sorted CD56 or NKG2C T cell subset, CD4+ or CD8+ T cells, or bulk PBMC T cells (not recorded which). The receptors were sampled from a woman between 18 and 69 years old in good health.

This chain uses TRBV4-3 with TRBJ2-1. The CDR3 contains 15 residues. Germline CDR1 reads LGHNA; CDR2 reads YSLEER. CDR3 sequence reads: CASSRQGGPYNEQFF.

This chain connects TRBV30 to TRBJ2-1; TCRdb's assignment of TRBD1 cannot be checked, as there is no DNA. From germline, CDR1 is GTSNPN and CDR2 SVGIG (reference sequence). The CDR3 has 14 residues. The CDR3 region is CAAKTPGPYNEQFF.

V and J are TRBV19 and TRBJ2-3. Germline lookup yields CDR1 LNHDA and CDR2 SQIVND (reference sequence). This CDR3 is 13 amino acids long. Here the CDR3 reads CASSRTGRDTQYF.

The chain is built from TRBV27 and TRBJ2-7; TCRdb reports TRBD1, a call that lacks DNA to check it against. The CDR3 length is 13 residues. Germline CDR1 reads MNHEY; CDR2 reads SMNVEV (reference sequence). CDR3 amino acids: CASSPGGANEQYF.

The chain employs TRBV20-1 and TRBJ1-1. This CDR3 is 13 amino acids long. The germline V gene encodes CDR1 DFQATT and CDR2 SNEGSKA (reference sequence). CDR3: CSATLQGAGVAFF.

The genes are TRBV20-1 and TRBJ2-3; absent DNA, TCRdb's TRBD2 call cannot be checked. This CDR3 is built from 13 residues. Germline values: CDR1 DFQATT, CDR2 SNEGSKA (reference sequence). This chain's CDR3 is CSPKAGDTDTQYF.

V is TRBV12-3 or TRBV12-4 and J is TRBJ1-1; the TCRdb call, TRBD1, lacks DNA for checking. This CDR3 contains 14 residues. CDR3 protein: CASSPRTRNTEAFF.

The chain uses TRBV11-1 and TRBJ2-1; TCRdb proposes TRBD2, but this gene call is untestable without DNA. This CDR3 spans 17 amino acids. Germline CDR1 is SGHAT and CDR2 is FQDESV (reference sequence). CDR3 amino acids: CASRPRGGRGAYNEQFF.

V gene TRBV7-2 combines with J gene TRBJ1-2. Germline values: CDR1 SGHTA, CDR2 FQGNSA. The CDR3 is made up of 15 amino acids. The CDR3 protein is CASSPWDSANYGYTF.